This T cell receptor (beta chain) was obtained from a study of T cell responses to AZD1222 COVID-19 vaccine. Study results and caveats: Donors were largely white British and mainly female; clonal diversity was possibly underestimated.

Method: immunoSEQ multiplex PCR; TCRdb's copy keeps in-frame clones and lacks some. The sample has approximately 96,000 clones, around 84% seen once; the top ten hold around 5.9%. Regarding this clone: What it binds is not known.

The receptor comes from an adult who received the AZD1222 COVID-19 vaccine. The sequencing used peripheral blood, collected 28 days after the second AZD1222 dose.

CDR3 in DNA: TGCGCCAGCAGCCAAGCTGTCAGCATGAACACTGAAGCTTTCTTT. Its protein is CASSQAVSMNTEAFF. The V gene is TRBV4-1, the J gene TRBJ1-1; D gene uncertain. CDR1 and CDR2 (germline): MGHRA, YSYEKL. Trimming pared 1 base from V and 0 bases from J, leaving 9 bases between. The CDR3 spans 15 residues.